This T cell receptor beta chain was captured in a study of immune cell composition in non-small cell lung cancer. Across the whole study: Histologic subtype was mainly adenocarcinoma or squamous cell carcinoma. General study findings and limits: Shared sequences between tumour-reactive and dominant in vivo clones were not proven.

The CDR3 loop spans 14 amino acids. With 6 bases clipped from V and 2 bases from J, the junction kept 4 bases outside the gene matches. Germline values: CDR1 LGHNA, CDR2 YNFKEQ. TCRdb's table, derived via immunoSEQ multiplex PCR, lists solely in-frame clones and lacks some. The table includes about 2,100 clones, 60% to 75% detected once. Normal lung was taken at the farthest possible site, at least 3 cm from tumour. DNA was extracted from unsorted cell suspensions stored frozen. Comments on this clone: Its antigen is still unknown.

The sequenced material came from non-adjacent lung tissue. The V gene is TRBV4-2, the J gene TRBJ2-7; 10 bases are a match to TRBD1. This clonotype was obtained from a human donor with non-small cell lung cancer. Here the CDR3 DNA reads TGTGCCAGCAGGGAAGGACAGGGGGCCTACGAGCAGTACTTC. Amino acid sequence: CASREGQGAYEQYF.